This T cell receptor (beta chain) originates from a study of blood T cell repertoires in COVID-19. Study context: Acute and convalescent COVID-19 specimens originated in the United States, Italy and Spain.

In the original workflow: Quantification of nucleated cells was approximated via reference gene primer amplification. Data came from immunoSEQ multiplex PCR; TCRdb stores just in-frame clones and leaves some out. V, J and clone size derive from that table, while D and trimming were established from the DNA sequence. The sample carries 200,000 to 250,000 clones, about 87% recorded once. Researchers sorted participants into cohorts using their self-reported clinical history. The ends were cut back, 2 bases at V and 8 bases at J, with 14 bases in the middle. The length of the CDR3 is 14 residues. The germline V gene has CDR1 LNHDA and CDR2 SQIVND (reference sequence).

The chain carries TRBV19 and TRBJ2-3; no clear D. The TCR originated in a woman aged 25 to 39 who had been exposed to COVID-19. The sample consisted of PBMCs or T cells enriched from blood (not recorded which). DNA of the CDR3: TGTGCCAGTAGTATAAACCCCGGGTTAACTACGCAGTATTTT. It is translated as CASSINPGLTTQYF.